This T cell receptor (beta chain) was sequenced for a study of human T cells and chemical hapten exposure. Across the whole study: Minor volume differences among pooled libraries chiefly drove per-sample TCR yield variation. Findings of the study overall: TCRs whose frequency exceeded 1 in 1000 remained the same following DPC sensitization.

V was pared by 0 bases and J by 4 bases, with 7 bases between. Per the germline V gene, CDR1 is MNHEY and CDR2 is SVGAGI. The CDR3 spans 14 residues. Time point described: healthy volunteer bleed at 6 weeks. The authors extracted total RNA from unfractionated whole blood. The library gave individual cDNA molecules unique molecular identifiers. In the original processing: Samples held a median of about 94,000 TCRs, range about 23,224–700,000. TCRdb redid the calling of the RACE reads with MiXCR, one entry per CDR3 protein. The V and J calls come from TCRdb's annotation, not from the publication. Of 70,000 to 85,000 distinct CDR3 sequences in the sample, about 8.7% were seen once. On this clonotype: The antigen is unknown.

The TCR sequence derives from a male donor in good health. Some clones in this sample may be carry-over from other donors' samples. Sequenced sample: whole blood. The rearrangement joins TRBV6-5 to TRBJ2-4; D gene uncertain. For the CDR3, the DNA is TGTGCCAGCAGTTACTCGAGTTTGAAAAACATTCAGTACTTC. Its protein product is CASSYSSLKNIQYF.